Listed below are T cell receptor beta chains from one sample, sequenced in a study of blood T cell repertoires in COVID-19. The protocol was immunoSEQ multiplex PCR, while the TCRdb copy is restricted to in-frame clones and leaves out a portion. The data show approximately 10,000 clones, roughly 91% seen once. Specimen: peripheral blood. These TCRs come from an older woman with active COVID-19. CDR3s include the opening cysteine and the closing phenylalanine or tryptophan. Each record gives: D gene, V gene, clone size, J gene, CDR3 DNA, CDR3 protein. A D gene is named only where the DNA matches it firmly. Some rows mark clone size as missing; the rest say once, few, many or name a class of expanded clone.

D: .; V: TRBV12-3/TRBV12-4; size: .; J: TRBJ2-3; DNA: TGTGCCAGCAGTTTAGGGACAGCAGATACGCAGTATTTT; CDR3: CASSLGTADTQYF
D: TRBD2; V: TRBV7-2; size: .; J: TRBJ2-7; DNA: TGTGCCAGCAGCCCCTCCGCCGGGGGGTTCGAGCAGTACTTC; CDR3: CASSPSAGGFEQYF
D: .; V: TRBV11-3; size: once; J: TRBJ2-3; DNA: TGTGCCAGCAGCTCCTTTACAGATACGCAGTATTTT; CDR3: CASSSFTDTQYF
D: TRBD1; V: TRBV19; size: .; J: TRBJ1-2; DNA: TGTGCCAGTAGTATCGGGACAGGGGGGGGCTATGGCTACACCTTC; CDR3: CASSIGTGGGYGYTF
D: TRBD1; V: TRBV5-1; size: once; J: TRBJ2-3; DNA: TGCGCCAGCAGCCCCTGGACAGGGACAGATACGCAGTATTTT; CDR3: CASSPWTGTDTQYF
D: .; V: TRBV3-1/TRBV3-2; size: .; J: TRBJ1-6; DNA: TGTGCCAGCAGCCCCCCATTCGGCAGGGCTTCACCCCTCCACTTT; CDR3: CASSPPFGRASPLHF
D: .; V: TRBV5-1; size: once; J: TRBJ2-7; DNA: TGCGCCAGCAGCTTGGGGCGGACAGGGAGGGACGAGCAGTACTTC; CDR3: CASSLGRTGRDEQYF
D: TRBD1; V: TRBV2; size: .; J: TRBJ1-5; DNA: TGTGCCAGCAGTAAGCTTCAGGGGGACAATCAGCCCCAGCATTTT; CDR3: CASSKLQGDNQPQHF
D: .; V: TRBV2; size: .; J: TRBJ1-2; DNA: TGTGCCAGCAGTGAATATGGGGGCCTCGAGGTCTTC; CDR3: CASSEYGGLEVF
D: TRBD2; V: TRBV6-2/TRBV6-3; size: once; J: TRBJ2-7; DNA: TGTGCCAGCAGTCCAGCGGGGGCCGCGTCCGAGCAGTACTTC; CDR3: CASSPAGAASEQYF
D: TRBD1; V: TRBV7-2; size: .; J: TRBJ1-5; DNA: TGTGCCAGCAGCACCAGACAGGGGCGCAATCAGCCCCAGCATTTT; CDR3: CASSTRQGRNQPQHF
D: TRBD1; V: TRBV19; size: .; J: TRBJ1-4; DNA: TGTGCCAGTAGTCCACAGGGGGCGACTGGAGAAAAACTGTTTTTT; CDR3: CASSPQGATGEKLFF
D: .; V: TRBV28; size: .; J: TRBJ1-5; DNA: TGTGCCAGTCGACCGGGAGGCGGTCAGCCCCAGCATTTT; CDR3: CASRPGGGQPQHF
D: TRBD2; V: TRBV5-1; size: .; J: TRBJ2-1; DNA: TGCGCCAGCAGCTTGTCATTTGGGGGGACTAGCGTCCCTCCTGAGCAGTTCTTC; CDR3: CASSLSFGGTSVPPEQFF
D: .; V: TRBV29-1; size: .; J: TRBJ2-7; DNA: TGCAGCGTTGCAGGGGGACTTTACGAGCAGTACTTC; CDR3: CSVAGGLYEQYF
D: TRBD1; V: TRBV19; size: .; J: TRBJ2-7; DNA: TGTGCCAGTAGTACCAAGGGACAGGCCTACGAGCAGTACTTC; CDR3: CASSTKGQAYEQYF
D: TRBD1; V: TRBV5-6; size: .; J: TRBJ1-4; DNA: TGTGCCAGCAGCCCAGGGACAGGGAGAAACGCTAATGAAAAACTGTTTTTT; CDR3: CASSPGTGRNANEKLFF
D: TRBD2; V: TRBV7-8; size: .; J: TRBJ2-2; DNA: TGTGCCAGCAGCTACCGGACCCGGGGGGGCACCGGGGAGCTGTTTTTT; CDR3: CASSYRTRGGTGELFF
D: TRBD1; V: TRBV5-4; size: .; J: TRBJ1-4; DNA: TGTGCCAGCAGCTTAACAGGGGGCAATGAAAAACTGTTTTTT; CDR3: CASSLTGGNEKLFF
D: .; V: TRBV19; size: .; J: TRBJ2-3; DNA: TGTGCCAGTACCCTGACAGCTAGCACAGATACGCAGTATTTT; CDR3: CASTLTASTDTQYF
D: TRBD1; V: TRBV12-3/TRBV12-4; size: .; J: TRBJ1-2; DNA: TGTGCCAGCGAGGGGACAGGCTATGGCTACACCTTC; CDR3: CASEGTGYGYTF
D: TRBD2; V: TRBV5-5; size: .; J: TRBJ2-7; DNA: TGTGCCAGCAGCTTGGCACCGGGACTAGCGGGAGGGAGCGAGCAGTACTTC; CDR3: CASSLAPGLAGGSEQYF
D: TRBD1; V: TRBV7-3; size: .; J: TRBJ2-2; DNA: TGTGCCAGCAGCCTAAGCCCCTCAACCGGGACAGGGGGCGGGGGCGGGGAGCTGTTTTTT; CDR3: CASSLSPSTGTGGGGGELFF
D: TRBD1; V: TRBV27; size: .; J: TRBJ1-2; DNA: TGTGCCAGCAGTTTACAGGGGGCGCTTGGCTATGGCTACACCTTC; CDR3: CASSLQGALGYGYTF
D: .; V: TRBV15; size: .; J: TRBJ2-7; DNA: TGTGCCACCAGCCTCGGGGAGGGGGTCTCCTACGAGCAGTACTTC; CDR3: CATSLGEGVSYEQYF
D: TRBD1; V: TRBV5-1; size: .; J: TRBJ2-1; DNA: TGCGCCAGCAGCTTGGCCGTACAGGGGACCAACAATGAGCAGTTCTTC; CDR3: CASSLAVQGTNNEQFF
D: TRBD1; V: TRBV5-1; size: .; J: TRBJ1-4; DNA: TGCGCCAGCAGCTTGGAGTTACTTGACAGGGGTAATGAAAAACTGTTTTTT; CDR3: CASSLELLDRGNEKLFF
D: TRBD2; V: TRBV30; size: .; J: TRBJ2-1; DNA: TGTGCCTGGGACTTCTTGTCAGGGACTAGCGCCCCTTACAATGAGCAGTTCTTC; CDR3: CAWDFLSGTSAPYNEQFF
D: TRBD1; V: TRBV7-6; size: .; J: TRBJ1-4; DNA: TGTGCCAGCAGCAAACAAACAGGGGTAGATGGGGAAAAACTGTTTTTT; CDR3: CASSKQTGVDGEKLFF
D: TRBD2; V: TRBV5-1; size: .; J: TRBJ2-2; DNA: TGCGCCAGCAGCTCCGGACTAGCGGGAGCCATCGGGGAGCTGTTTTTT; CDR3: CASSSGLAGAIGELFF
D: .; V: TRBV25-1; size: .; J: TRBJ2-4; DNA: TGTGCCAGCAGTGTCGAGTCCCAGGGAAACATTCAGTACTTC; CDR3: CASSVESQGNIQYF
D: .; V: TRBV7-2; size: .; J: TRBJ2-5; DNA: TGTGCCAGCAGCTTTTTACAGGGCAGAGAGACCCAGTACTTC; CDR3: CASSFLQGRETQYF
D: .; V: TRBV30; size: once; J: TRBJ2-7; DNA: TGTGCCTGGAACACTGAGCGAGTAGGGAGAGGAGGCGAGCAGTACTTC; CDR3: CAWNTERVGRGGEQYF
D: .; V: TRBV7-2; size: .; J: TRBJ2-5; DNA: TGTGCCAGCAGCTTAGGGGGAGGAGAGACCCAGTACTTC; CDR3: CASSLGGGETQYF
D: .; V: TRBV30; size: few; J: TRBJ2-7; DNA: TGTGCCTGGAGTTCAGGGCTCCCCTACGAGCAGTACTTC; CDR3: CAWSSGLPYEQYF
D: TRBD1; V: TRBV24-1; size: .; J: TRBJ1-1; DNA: TGTGCCACCAGTGATCGACGGTACAGGGGGGACAACACTGAAGCTTTCTTT; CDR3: CATSDRRYRGDNTEAFF
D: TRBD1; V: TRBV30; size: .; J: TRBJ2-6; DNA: TGTGCCTGGAGAGCCGACAGGGGGGGCTCTGGGGCCAACGTCCTGACTTTC; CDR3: CAWRADRGGSGANVLTF
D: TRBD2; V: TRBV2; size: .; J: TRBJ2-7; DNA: TGTGCCAGCAGGGGAGGGGTAGTAGAGCAGTACTTC; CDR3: CASRGGVVEQYF
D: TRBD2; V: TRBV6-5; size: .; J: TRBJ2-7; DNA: TGTGCCAGCGGGCCGGGAGGAGCCTACGAGCAGTACTTC; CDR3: CASGPGGAYEQYF
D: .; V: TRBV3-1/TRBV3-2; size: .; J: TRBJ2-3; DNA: TGTGCCAGCAGCCAAGTAAGTCGCGGAACATTCACAGATACGCAGTATTTT; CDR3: CASSQVSRGTFTDTQYF
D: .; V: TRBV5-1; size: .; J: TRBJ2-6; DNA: TGCGCCACCGGGGGAGCTGGGGCCAACGTCCTGACTTTC; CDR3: CATGGAGANVLTF
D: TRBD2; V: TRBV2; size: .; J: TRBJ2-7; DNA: TGTGCCAGCAGGAAACTAGCGGGAGTATCCTACGAGCAGTACTTC; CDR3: CASRKLAGVSYEQYF
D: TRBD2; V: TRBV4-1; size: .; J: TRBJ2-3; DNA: TGCGCCAGCAGCCAAGATAATAGCGGGGGGGGAGATACGCAGTATTTT; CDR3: CASSQDNSGGGDTQYF
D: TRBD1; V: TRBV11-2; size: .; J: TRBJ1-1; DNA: TGTGCCAGCAGCTCCCGGGACAGGGGCCCTAGAACTGAAGCTTTCTTT; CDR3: CASSSRDRGPRTEAFF
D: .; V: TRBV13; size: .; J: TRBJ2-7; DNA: TGTGCCAGCAGCTTAACGGAGGCCTACGAGCAGTACTTC; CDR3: CASSLTEAYEQYF
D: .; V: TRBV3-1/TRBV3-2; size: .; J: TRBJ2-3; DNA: TGTGCCAGCAGCCAAGGACCCCGGGGTTATACAGATACGCAGTATTTT; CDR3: CASSQGPRGYTDTQYF
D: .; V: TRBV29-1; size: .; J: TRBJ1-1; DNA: TGCAGCGTTGAAGATTTGGGGGCGCACACTGAAGCTTTCTTT; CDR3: CSVEDLGAHTEAFF
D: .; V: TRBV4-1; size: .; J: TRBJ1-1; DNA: TGCGCCAGCAGCCAAGACGGGACAACAGAAGCTTTCTTT; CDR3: CASSQDGTTEAFF
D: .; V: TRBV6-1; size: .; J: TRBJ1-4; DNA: TGTGCCAGCAGTGAAATCCGGGCCGCGGGGGATGAAAAACTGTTTTTT; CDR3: CASSEIRAAGDEKLFF
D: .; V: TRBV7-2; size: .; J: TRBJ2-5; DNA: TGTGCCAGCAGTCCCATCTTTAGCGCGCAAGAGACCCAGTACTTC; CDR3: CASSPIFSAQETQYF
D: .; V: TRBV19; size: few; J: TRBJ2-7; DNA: TGTGCCAGTAGTATAAGTTGGACTCACAACTCCTACGAGCAGTACTTC; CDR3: CASSISWTHNSYEQYF
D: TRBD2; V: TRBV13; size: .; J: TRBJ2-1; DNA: TGTGCCAGCAGCGAATACAGAAGAACTAGCGGAAAGAGCTCCTACAATGAGCAGTTCTTC; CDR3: CASSEYRRTSGKSSYNEQFF
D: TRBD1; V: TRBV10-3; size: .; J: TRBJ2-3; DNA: TGTGCCGCTGGACAGGGAGAAATTGATACGCAGTATTTT; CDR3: CAAGQGEIDTQYF